This entry describes one TCR beta chain. Its target is unknown. Other DNA variants within this sample encode the same CDR3. The data were taken from a study of cytomegalovirus exposure and HLA in healthy donors. The study, taken as a whole, reports: There were some public TCRs occurring in many donors, but most TCR sequences were rare. Available immune exposure information covered CMV serostatus only. In an earlier analysis, productive rearrangement rates for most beta V segments clustered near 87% or 30%. More than 15,000 TCR beta sequences were associated with HLA alleles at 0.05 false discovery rate in a later analysis.

A multiplex PCR was run with 60 Vbeta primers and 13 Jbeta primers. Clones were sequenced by immunoSEQ multiplex PCR, and TCRdb holds only the in-frame ones, with some missing. The sample lists about 170,000 clones; under 85% were seen once. V was shortened by 1 base and J by 4 bases, with 8 bases between the two germline ends. CDR3 size: 13 residues. Germline V lookup: CDR1 SGHRS, CDR2 YFSETQ. The chain links TRBV5-1 to TRBJ1-1; D is ambiguous. The TCR comes from a human donor in good health. The source material was PBMCs. The CDR3 bases are TGCGCCAGCAGCTTGTTGGGAGGCACTGAAGCTTTCTTT. This sequence encodes CASSLLGGTEAFF.